The next 17 T cell receptor beta chains were all read from a single sample in a study of early T cells in non-severe SARS-CoV-2 infection. One entry per CDR3 protein results from TCRdb running MiXCR on the 5' RACE reads. The repertoire holds 25,000 to 35,000 distinct CDR3 sequences, with 5.5% to 6.5% as singletons. Sequencing was done on a sample of whole blood. Receptors were obtained from an adult who was a healthcare worker with PCR-confirmed SARS-CoV-2 infection or an uninfected control (not recorded which).

This clonotype was recorded many times. Written as DNA, the CDR3 is TGCGCCAGCAGCCGTTCGCAGATAGACGGCTACACCTTC. Its translation is CASSRSQIDGYTF. The chain links TRBV4-3 to TRBJ1-2; D not resolved. CDR3 length: 13 residues. The V gene lost 4 bases and the J gene lost 8 bases, with 14 bases spanning the gap. Germline V gene lookup returns CDR1 LGHNA and CDR2 YSLEER.

The V and J genes are TRBV6-2 or TRBV6-3 and TRBJ2-1; 8 bases fit TRBD2. Germline V CDR1 and CDR2: MNHEY, SVGEGT. With V trimmed by 7 bases and J by 6 bases, 14 bases remained unmatched. There are 16 residues in the CDR3. CDR3 DNA: TGTGCCAGCACCGACCGGGGGGGTATTCTCATCAATGAGCAGTTCTTC. Encoded protein: CASTDRGGILINEQFF.

This clonotype appeared a few times. The gene calls are TRBV6-6 and TRBJ2-3, with D possibly matching TRBD2 (5 bases). CDR3 length equals 16 residues. Germline CDR1 MNHNY, CDR2 SVGAGI (reference sequence). V gave up 6 bases and J gave up 0 bases, with 16 bases separating them. The DNA for the CDR3 is TGTGCCAGCAGCGACTACCACTGGGCTAGCACAGATACGCAGTATTTT. As protein: CASSDYHWASTDTQYF.

At least ten counts were recorded for this clonotype. V and J are TRBV5-1 and TRBJ2-1, with 14 bases fitting TRBD2. J lost 0 bases, V lost 1 base, and 9 bases had no gene match. Germline V CDR1 and CDR2: SGHRS, YFSETQ. This CDR3 is 20 amino acids long. The CDR3 coding sequence is TGCGCCAGCAGCTTGCCAAGGACTAGCGGGGGGACAACCTCCTACAATGAGCAGTTCTTC. It codes for CASSLPRTSGGTTSYNEQFF.

This clonotype is termed medium-sized. The chain employs TRBV5-1 and TRBJ1-1, with no clear D. Germline-derived CDR1 and CDR2 are SGHRS and YFSETQ. V gave up 1 base and J gave up 0 bases, with 7 bases separating them. This CDR3 region has 14 residues. The CDR3, as DNA: TGCGCCAGCAGCTTGATTGCGGTGAACACTGAAGCTTTCTTT. Its translation is CASSLIAVNTEAFF.

The chain couples TRBV12-3 or TRBV12-4 to TRBJ1-1; D not certain. CDR3 length equals 13 residues. The V and J ends lost 5 bases and 4 bases respectively, with 11 bases between them. DNA of the CDR3: TGTGCCAGCAGTCCCCTGGAGGCCACTGAAGCTTTCTTT. It encodes CASSPLEATEAFF.

This clonotype has at least ten counts. The gene calls are TRBV6-1 and TRBJ1-5, with D unclear. Per germline, CDR1 MNHNS and CDR2 SASEGT. The ends were cut back, 5 bases at V and 9 bases at J, with 2 bases in the middle. The CDR3 contains 9 residues. This chain's CDR3 is CASSLPQHF. The CDR3 DNA sequence: TGTGCCAGCAGTCTGCCCCAGCATTTT.

The gene calls are TRBV30 and TRBJ1-1; D ambiguous. From germline, CDR1 is GTSNPN and CDR2 SVGIG (reference sequence). The V gene lost 0 bases and the J gene lost 8 bases, with 7 bases spanning the gap. This CDR3 comprises 11 residues. The CDR3 bases are TGTGCCTGGAGTGTAATACAAGAAGCTTTCTTT. This encodes CAWSVIQEAFF.

This clonotype came up many times. CDR3 in DNA: TGTGCCAGCAGCTTCCCAGGGCACCAAGAGACCCAGTACTTC. Protein product: CASSFPGHQETQYF. The gene calls are TRBV5-4 and TRBJ2-5; perhaps TRBD1 as D (5 bases). Trimming stripped 2 bases from V and 0 bases from J, with 8 bases between. Germline-derived CDR1 and CDR2 are SGHNT and YYREEE (reference sequence). The length of the CDR3 is 14 residues.

This clonotype appeared many times. CDR3 region: CASSVILGGAADTQYF. The CDR3 bases are TGTGCCAGCTCAGTAATCCTCGGGGGGGCCGCAGATACGCAGTATTTT. This rearrangement joins TRBV18 to TRBJ2-3; 8 bases line up with TRBD2. The V and J ends lost 5 bases and 4 bases, in that order; junction bases with no gene match: 11. The CDR3 consists of 16 residues. In germline, CDR1 is KGHSH, CDR2 LQKENI.

This clonotype was observed at least ten times. The genes are TRBV3-1 and TRBJ1-2, with 9 bases fitting TRBD1. Germline assignment: CDR1 LGHDT and CDR2 YNNKEL (reference sequence). After removal of 3 bases from V and 6 bases from J, the junction contained 5 bases not matched to a gene. CDR3 size: 14 residues. CDR3 bases: TGTGCCAGCAGCCACCAAACAGGGGGCCATGGCTACACCTTC. It translates to CASSHQTGGHGYTF.

There are many counts of this clonotype. The V gene is TRBV19, the J gene TRBJ2-1, with TRBD1 matching 9 bases. The trim removed 7 bases at V and 8 bases at J, leaving 15 bases unmatched. The CDR3 has 16 residues. Germline values: CDR1 LNHDA, CDR2 SQIVND (reference sequence). This chain's CDR3 is CASKILVGQGSHEQFF. The CDR3 DNA sequence: TGTGCCAGTAAAATCTTGGTGGGACAGGGTAGCCATGAGCAGTTCTTC.

This clonotype was counted ten times or more. J is TRBJ2-3 and V is TRBV7-3, with TRBD1 matching 8 bases. The J segment lost 0 bases and the V segment lost 5 bases, leaving 4 bases of the junction unmatched. The CDR3 loop spans 15 amino acids. CDR1 and CDR2 (germline): SGHTA, FQGTGA. The CDR3 DNA is TGTGCCAGCAGCCTACAGGGGGGAAGCACAGATACGCAGTATTTT. As protein: CASSLQGGSTDTQYF.

By its share, this clonotype is medium-sized. J is TRBJ2-5 and V is TRBV5-1; D call uncertain. The CDR3 totals 14 residues. The V end was cut by 0 bases, the J end by 2 bases, with 8 bases between. Germline V CDR1 and CDR2: SGHRS, YFSETQ. CDR3 sequence reads: CASSLGAAQETQYF. The CDR3 nucleotides are TGCGCCAGCAGCTTGGGGGCAGCACAAGAGACCCAGTACTTC.

This clonotype has more than one count but fewer than ten. This rearrangement joins TRBV4-3 to TRBJ1-1, with 7 bases identical to TRBD1. The trim removed 1 base at V and 5 bases at J, leaving 7 bases unmatched. The CDR3 is made up of 15 amino acids. Germline lookup yields CDR1 LGHNA and CDR2 YSLEER. The CDR3 DNA sequence: TGCGCCAGCAGCCAAGGAGCAGGGGGTGATACTGAAGCTTTCTTT. Protein product: CASSQGAGGDTEAFF.

This clonotype was detected many times. The J gene is TRBJ1-1, the V gene TRBV20-1; 12 nucleotides line up with TRBD1. The CDR3 runs to 20 residues. The germline V gene encodes CDR1 DFQATT and CDR2 SNEGSKA (reference sequence). J was trimmed by 0 bases and V by 3 bases; bases with no gene match: 17. The CDR3 here is CSASGDGDRGRHWVNTEAFF. As DNA, the CDR3 is TGCAGTGCTAGCGGTGATGGGGACAGGGGGCGGCATTGGGTGAACACTGAAGCTTTCTTT.

The chain combines TRBV6-2 or TRBV6-3 with TRBJ2-5; TRBD2 agrees at 14 bases. J was trimmed by 1 base and V by 5 bases; bases with no gene match: 6. The CDR3 is 17 amino acids. Germline loops: CDR1 MNHEY, CDR2 SVGEGT. DNA for the CDR3: TGTGCCAGCAGTCCCGGGACTAGCGGGGGTCTCCAAGAGACCCAGTACTTC. It encodes CASSPGTSGGLQETQYF.